Each of the 18 T cell receptor beta chains below was sequenced from the same sample in a study of beta chain features in type 1 diabetes. Every isolated RNA sample was fully reverse transcribed, so sequencing captured expressed TCRB transcripts. Clones were read by immunoSEQ multiplex PCR, and TCRdb kept only the in-frame ones, dropping some. In the table there are some 240,000 clones, about 11% of which are singletons. The material sequenced was central memory CD4+ T cells from blood. These receptors all stem from a man younger than 35 in good health.

This chain uses TRBV5-1 with TRBJ2-3; D is uncertain. CDR3 size: 13 residues. Germline lookup yields CDR1 SGHRS and CDR2 YFSETQ. The V end was cut by 0 bases, the J end by 5 bases, with 7 bases between. The CDR3 is CASSLGLEDTQYF. The CDR3 nucleotides are TGCGCCAGCAGCTTGGGGTTGGAAGATACGCAGTATTTT.

This clone was detected ten times or more. The genes are TRBV6-6 and TRBJ2-7, with D possibly TRBD1 on 5 matching bases. With 6 bases removed from V and 5 bases from J, the gap between germline ends came to 20 bases. Germline lookup yields CDR1 MNHNY and CDR2 SVGAGI (reference sequence). CDR3 length: 15 residues. In DNA, the CDR3 is TGTGCCAGCAGCCAGGACACTAACAGCGTCCACGAGCAGTACTTC. This translates into CASSQDTNSVHEQYF.

In its sample, this clone was seen many times. The V gene is TRBV10-3, the J gene TRBJ2-5; D remains ambiguous. V gave up 0 bases and J gave up 5 bases, with 13 bases separating them. Germline CDR1 is ENHRY and CDR2 is SYGVKD. This CDR3 spans 15 amino acids. CDR3 nucleotide sequence: TGTGCCATCAGTGAGTCTGGGCAGGATAGGGAGACCCAGTACTTC. Protein: CAISESGQDRETQYF.

V is TRBV6-6 and J is TRBJ2-3; no clear D gene. The germline gives CDR1 MNHNY, CDR2 SVGAGI (reference sequence). V gave up 9 bases and J gave up 6 bases, with 10 bases separating them. The CDR3 extends over 11 amino acids. For the CDR3, the DNA is TGTGCCAGTAGCAACCTGGATACGCAGTATTTT. Its translation is CASSNLDTQYF.

The V call is TRBV7-9, the J call TRBJ2-1, with 10 bases fitting TRBD2. The CDR3 is 14 amino acids. CDR1 is SEHNR and CDR2 is FQNEAQ in the germline V gene (reference sequence). With 3 bases clipped from V and 9 bases from J, the junction kept 5 bases outside the gene matches. The CDR3, as DNA: TGTGCCAGCAGCTTCGGACTAGCGGACGGTGAGCAGTTCTTC. Protein sequence: CASSFGLADGEQFF. The variable domain in full, completed from reference TRBV7-9 and TRBJ2-1, reads DTGVSQNPRHKITKRGQNVTFRCDPISEHNRLYWYRQTLGQGPEFLTYFQNEAQLEKSRLLSDRFSAERPKGSFSTLEIQRTEQGDSAMYLCASSFGLADGEQFFGPGTRLTVL.

This chain joins TRBV27 and TRBJ2-4; TRBD1 aligns across 9 bases. This CDR3 region has 14 residues. Germline lookup yields CDR1 MNHEY and CDR2 SMNVEV (reference sequence). Trimming took 6 bases from V and 9 from J; bases not matched to a gene: 9. The CDR3 sequence is CASSATGGEGIQYF. The CDR3 DNA follows: TGTGCCAGCAGCGCCACAGGGGGCGAGGGCATTCAGTACTTC.

This clone was observed a few times. The V call is TRBV29-1, the J call TRBJ2-1; D is possibly TRBD1 (7 bases). The CDR3 is 13 amino acids. The V gene's germline CDR1 is SQVTM and CDR2 ANQGSEA. V lost 7 bases and J lost 7, with 17 bases in between. The chain's CDR3 is CSGRRGVPNEQFF. In DNA, the CDR3 is TGCAGCGGTCGCAGGGGGGTCCCGAATGAGCAGTTCTTC.

In this sample, this clone turned up a few times. The V gene is TRBV11-2, the J gene TRBJ2-7; D possibly corresponds to TRBD1 (6 bases). Trimming took 0 bases from V and 1 from J, leaving 10 bases between them. This CDR3 is built from 15 residues. Germline V CDR1 and CDR2: SGHAT, FQNNGV. CDR3 protein: CASSLDRDKSYEQYF. The CDR3 DNA is TGTGCCAGCAGCTTAGATCGGGACAAATCCTACGAGCAGTACTTC.

The rearrangement joins TRBV30 to TRBJ1-2, with 9 bases lining up with TRBD1. The trim removed 2 bases at V and 4 bases at J, leaving 5 bases unmatched. The CDR3 runs 14 residues. Germline-derived CDR1 and CDR2 are GTSNPN and SVGIG (reference sequence). CDR3 DNA sequence: TGTGCCTGGAGTTTGGACAGGGGAGGCTATGGCTACACCTTC. This gives the protein CAWSLDRGGYGYTF.

The chain joins TRBV15 to TRBJ1-1; 10 nucleotides agree with TRBD1. CDR3 size: 17 residues. V was clipped by 5 bases and J by 1 base; unmatched bases: 10. Germline CDR1 is LNHNV and CDR2 is YYDKDF (reference sequence). CDR3 sequence (DNA): TGTGCCACCAGCGCTGGACCGGGACAGGGGTGGAACACTGAAGCTTTCTTT. Translating gives CATSAGPGQGWNTEAFF.

J is TRBJ1-1 and V is TRBV18; D not resolved. The V and J ends lost 6 bases and 2 bases respectively, with 16 bases between them. Looked up from germline, CDR1 is KGHSH and CDR2 is LQKENI. The CDR3 length is 15 residues. The CDR3 here is CASSQLRSVNTEAFF. The CDR3 region has the DNA TGTGCCAGCTCCCAACTACGATCGGTAAACACTGAAGCTTTCTTT. The entire variable domain, with the rest obtained from reference TRBV18 and TRBJ1-1, is as follows: NAGVMQNPRHLVRRRGQEARLRCSPMKGHSHVYWYRQLPEEGLKFMVYLQKENIIDESGMPKERFSAEFPKEGPSILRIQQVVRGDSAAYFCASSQLRSVNTEAFFGQGTRLTVV.

This clone was found a few times. The rearrangement joins TRBV15 to TRBJ2-5; TRBD2 agrees at 8 bases. This CDR3 has 15 residues. CDR1 is LNHNV and CDR2 is YYDKDF in the germline V gene (reference sequence). Trimming cost V 5 bases and J 11 bases; bases outside gene matches: 16. The CDR3 region is CATSRVAGMGGEQYF. DNA for the CDR3: TGTGCCACCAGCCGGGTAGCGGGGATGGGGGGGGAGCAGTACTTC.

Concerning this clone: Just one base apart from a much larger clone, this may be a read error. V usage is TRBV12-5 and J usage is TRBJ2-1; D possibly matches TRBD1 or TRBD2 (5 bases each). The CDR3 has 11 residues. V dropped 6 bases and J dropped 5 bases, with 5 bases sitting between them. Germline-derived CDR1 and CDR2 are LGHNT and FRNRAP. CDR3 DNA: TGTGCTAGTGGGGGGGACAATGAGCAGTTCTTC. This translates into CASGGDNEQFF.

In its sample, this clone was seen a few times. The chain has TRBV5-4 and TRBJ2-7, with 7 nucleotides matching TRBD2. The CDR3 has 15 amino acids. V shed 2 bases, J shed 7 bases, and the junction held 12 bases outside the gene matches. Looked up from germline, CDR1 is SGHNT and CDR2 is YYREEE (reference sequence). The CDR3 bases are TGTGCCAGCAGCTTAATTGGGACCCGGGGAGGGGAGCAGTACTTC. Its protein product is CASSLIGTRGGEQYF.

This clone appeared a few times. The chain uses TRBV28 and TRBJ1-5, with no clear D. V gave up 2 bases and J gave up 0 bases, with 11 bases separating them. The CDR3 consists of 16 residues. Germline lookup yields CDR1 MDHEN and CDR2 SYDVKM. CDR3 nucleotide sequence: TGTGCCAGCAGTTTAGAGACTGCGTATAGCAATCAGCCCCAGCATTTT. Translating gives CASSLETAYSNQPQHF.

This clone was picked up a small number of times. This rearrangement joins TRBV11-2 to TRBJ2-3; D remains ambiguous. The V gene's germline CDR1 is SGHAT and CDR2 FQNNGV. Trimming took off 2 bases at V and 3 bases at J, with 6 bases between the two ends. The CDR3 is made up of 13 amino acids. The CDR3 DNA sequence: TGTGCCAGCAGCTTAAGGGTAACAGATACGCAGTATTTT. Translated: CASSLRVTDTQYF.

Concerning this clone itself: Other DNA sequences in the same sample also yield this CDR3. V and J are TRBV10-3 and TRBJ2-7; perhaps TRBD2 as D (5 bases). Trimming removed 3 bases from V and 3 bases from J, with 12 bases in between. Germline CDR1 is ENHRY and CDR2 is SYGVKD. The length of the CDR3 is 14 residues. This CDR3 is CAISEGLAGYEQYF. The CDR3, as DNA: TGTGCCATCAGTGAAGGCCTAGCCGGCTACGAGCAGTACTTC.

This clone was observed many times. The chain links TRBV4-3 to TRBJ2-7; tentative D call: TRBD1 (5 bases). V was clipped by 0 bases and J by 3 bases, with 12 bases between them. This CDR3 comprises 15 residues. CDR1 and CDR2 (germline): LGHNA, YSLEER. CDR3 region: CASSQDQGEFYEQYF. Here the CDR3 DNA reads TGCGCCAGCAGCCAAGATCAGGGTGAATTCTACGAGCAGTACTTC.